Described below is a single T cell receptor beta chain sequence and its context. This CDR3 spans 16 amino acids. V gave up 3 bases and J gave up 6 bases; unmatched junction bases: 12. Germline CDR1 reads DFQATT; CDR2 reads SNEGSKA (reference sequence). Produced via immunoSEQ multiplex PCR; TCRdb's table is partial and in-frame only. The sample has about 220,000 clones, 80% seen once; the top ten hold more than 10%. The record originates from a study of blood T cell repertoires in COVID-19. Across the whole study: The samples span acute and convalescent COVID-19 from the United States, Italy and Spain.

The receptor was isolated from a human donor in a cohort sampled during active COVID-19. V usage is TRBV20-1 and J usage is TRBJ2-2; TRBD1 agrees at 8 bases. The sample was peripheral blood. CDR3 region: CSASPRGLEWSGELFF. Here the CDR3 DNA reads TGCAGTGCTAGTCCCAGGGGGCTGGAATGGTCCGGGGAGCTGTTTTTT.